The entry below describes one T cell receptor beta chain. The antigen is unknown. Baseline, cycle 4 day 1, and cycle 7 day 1 were the blood sampling points. The data derive from a study of OX40 agonist ivuxolimab in advanced cancers. Study background: The patients' treatment was ivuxolimab, an agonistic anti-OX40 (CD134) antibody. Overall study findings and caveats: There were, on average, more expanded clones in CD8+ T cells than in CD4+.

With 5 bases clipped from V and 0 bases from J, the junction kept 7 bases outside the gene matches. From germline, CDR1 is SGHVS and CDR2 FQNEAQ. This CDR3 has 17 residues. Assay: immunoSEQ multiplex PCR; the TCRdb copy retains only in-frame clones and omits some. The sample consists of about 46,000 clones, 88% of them appearing once. Source: CD4+ or CD8+ T cells sorted from blood, taken in a trial of the OX40 agonist ivuxolimab. The receptor's source is an adult with an advanced solid tumor such as melanoma, head and neck, liver or kidney cancer. The gene calls are TRBV7-8 and TRBJ2-2; 9 bases agree with TRBD1. The CDR3 spells CASSHGQGTTNTGELFF. The DNA of the CDR3 is TGTGCCAGCAGCCACGGACAGGGGACGACGAACACCGGGGAGCTGTTTTTT.